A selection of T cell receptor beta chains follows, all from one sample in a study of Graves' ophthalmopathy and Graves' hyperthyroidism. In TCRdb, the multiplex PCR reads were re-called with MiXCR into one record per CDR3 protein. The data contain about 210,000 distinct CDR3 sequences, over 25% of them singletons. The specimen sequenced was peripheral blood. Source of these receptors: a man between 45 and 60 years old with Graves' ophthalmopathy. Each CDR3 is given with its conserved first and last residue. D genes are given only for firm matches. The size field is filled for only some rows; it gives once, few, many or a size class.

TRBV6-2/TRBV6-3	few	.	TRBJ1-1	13	CASSGDRNTEAFF	TGTGCCAGCAGCGGGGATCGGAACACTGAAGCTTTCTTT
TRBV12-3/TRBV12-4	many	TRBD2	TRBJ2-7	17	CASSSPVGLAGDYEQYF	TGTGCCAGCAGTTCCCCGGTGGGACTAGCGGGAGACTACGAGCAGTACTTC
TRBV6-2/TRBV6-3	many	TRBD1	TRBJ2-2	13	CATYTGGGGELFF	TGTGCCACTTATACAGGGGGCGGCGGGGAGCTGTTTTTT
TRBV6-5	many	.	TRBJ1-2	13	CASSQGGGRGYTF	TGTGCCAGCAGTCAGGGAGGGGGTCGGGGCTACACCTTC
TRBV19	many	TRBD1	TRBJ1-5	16	CASSITGQSHNQPQHF	TGTGCCAGTAGTATAACGGGACAGTCACACAATCAGCCCCAGCATTTT
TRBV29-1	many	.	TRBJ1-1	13	CSVESAGRREAFF	TGCAGCGTTGAAAGCGCCGGCCGCCGAGAAGCTTTCTTT
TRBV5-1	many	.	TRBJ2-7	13	CASSLDGEYEQYF	TGCGCCAGCAGCCTGGATGGGGAGTACGAGCAGTACTTC
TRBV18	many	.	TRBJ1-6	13	CASSPTTSGILHF	TGTGCCAGCTCACCAACTACGTCTGGGATCCTCCACTTT
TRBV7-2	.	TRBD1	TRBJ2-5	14	CASSPRTGRETQYF	TGTGCCAGCAGCCCTAGGACAGGGCGTGAGACCCAGTACTTC
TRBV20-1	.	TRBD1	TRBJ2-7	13	CSADKDRVREQYF	TGCAGTGCCGATAAGGACAGGGTACGCGAGCAGTACTTC
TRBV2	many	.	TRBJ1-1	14	CASSEGRGAGEAFF	TGTGCCAGCAGTGAAGGGAGGGGGGCAGGTGAAGCTTTCTTT
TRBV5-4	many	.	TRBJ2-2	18	CASSLYVGTPSNTGELFF	TGTGCCAGCAGCTTGTATGTGGGGACACCCTCGAACACCGGGGAGCTGTTTTTT
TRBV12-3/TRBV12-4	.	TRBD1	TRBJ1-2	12	CASSFRGQDVTF	TGTGCCAGCAGTTTTAGGGGACAGGACGTCACCTTC
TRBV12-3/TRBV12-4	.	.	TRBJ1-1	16	CASSPFYGKAGAEAFF	TGTGCCAGCAGTCCATTTTATGGAAAAGCGGGGGCTGAAGCTTTCTTT
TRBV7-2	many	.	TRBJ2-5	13	CASSIVPQETQYF	TGTGCCAGCAGCATAGTTCCCCAAGAGACCCAGTACTTC
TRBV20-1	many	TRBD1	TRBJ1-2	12	CNPGGQGHGYTF	TGCAACCCCGGGGGACAGGGCCATGGCTACACCTTC